These 32 T cell receptor beta chains were sequenced from one sample in a study of T cells in Graves' hyperthyroidism and ophthalmopathy (dated 2019 in TCRdb). To prepare the library, multiplex PCR was applied. Sequencing instrument: Illumina HiSeq 2000. The TCR beta CDR3 regions were amplified from RNA transcripts. The TCR CDR3 was subjected to a first round of RT-PCR using the HTBI primer set and the Qiagen OneStep RT-PCR kit. The public reads were reanalyzed by TCRdb: fastp trimming at Q25, MiXCR alignment, in-frame beta chains only. Entries are consolidated by CDR3 protein sequence, retaining the most common genes and DNA. For this sample the table gives around 760,000 distinct CDR3 sequences, of which roughly 32% were detected only once. Roughly 31% of the sample comes from the top ten. Material: blood. All receptors come from a woman in her thirties or forties with Graves' hyperthyroidism.

On this clonotype: A much larger clone sits a single nucleotide away, making a read error possible. The J gene is TRBJ1-2, the V gene TRBV11-2, with no clear D. The CDR3 is 15 residues long. V lost 3 bases and J 3 bases, leaving 14 bases between the germline ends. Germline V gene sequence: CDR1 SGHAT, CDR2 FQNNGV. The CDR3 DNA is TGTGCCAGCAGCTTGATGACAAGCCATGACTATGGCTACACCTTC. This codes for CASSLMTSHDYGYTF.

This clonotype was counted a few times. This chain joins TRBV14 and TRBJ2-6; no definite D call. The CDR3 covers 14 residues. Germline V gives CDR1 SGHDN, CDR2 FVKESK. Trimming took 6 bases from V and 2 from J, leaving 8 bases between them. The CDR3 DNA reads as TGTGCCAGCAGAAAGGTAGCTGGGGCCAACGTCCTGACTTTC. This sequence encodes CASRKVAGANVLTF.

In its sample, this clonotype was seen a few times. The chain couples TRBV6-6 to TRBJ1-1; D unresolved. This CDR3 comprises 14 residues. Germline V gene data show CDR1 as MNHNY and CDR2 as SVGAGI (reference sequence). Deletions cut 5 bases from V and 2 bases from J, with 12 bases between. Here the CDR3 reads CASSASTHNTEAFF. The CDR3 DNA sequence: TGTGCCAGCAGTGCATCGACTCATAACACTGAAGCTTTCTTT.

A word on this clonotype: A much larger clone differs by one base, so this may be a read error. This chain uses TRBV20-1 with TRBJ2-7; TRBD2 agrees at 10 bases. The J call is doubtful: the DNA matches TRBJ2-1 better. The germline V gene encodes CDR1 DFQATT and CDR2 SNEGSKA (reference sequence). There are 15 residues in the CDR3. The CDR3 nucleotides are TGCAGTGCTAGGGCGAGTAGCGGGAGGATCTACGAGCAGTTCTTC. Translating gives CSARASSGRIYEQFF.

The V and J genes are TRBV7-9 and TRBJ2-7; D is perhaps TRBD2 (6 bases). The CDR3 totals 14 residues. Germline CDR1 is SEHNR and CDR2 is FQNEAQ (reference sequence). The germline V and J ends were trimmed by 5 bases and 7 bases, with 18 bases remaining between them. The CDR3 loop reads CASSARRAGNEQYF. DNA for the CDR3: TGTGCCAGCAGCGCGAGGAGGGCCGGCAATGAGCAGTACTTC. The entire variable domain, with the rest obtained from reference TRBV7-9 and TRBJ2-7, is as follows: DTGVSQNPRHKITKRGQNVTFRCDPISEHNRLYWYRQTLGQGPEFLTYFQNEAQLEKSRLLSDRFSAERPKGSFSTLEIQRTEQGDSAMYLCASSARRAGNEQYFGPGTRLTVT.

This clonotype turned up a few times. The chain recombines TRBV14 with TRBJ1-1; D unclear. The CDR3 extends over 13 amino acids. CDR1 and CDR2 from the germline V gene are SGHDN and FVKESK. Trimming shortened V by 3 bases and J by 0 bases, and 5 bases separated the two germline ends. The CDR3: CASSQIMNTEAFF. The CDR3 DNA sequence: TGTGCCAGCAGCCAGATTATGAACACTGAAGCTTTCTTT.

In this sample, this clonotype turned up many times. The V call is TRBV12-3 or TRBV12-4, the J call TRBJ2-5; tentatively, D is TRBD2 (6 bases). CDR3 size: 14 residues. V lost 6 bases and J lost 5, with 16 bases in between. The chain's CDR3 is CASSPTGGGETQYF. As DNA, the CDR3 is TGTGCCAGCAGCCCAACGGGTGGAGGGGAGACCCAGTACTTC.

This clonotype appeared many times. A read error may produce the germline difference seen at one junction end. The gene calls are TRBV4-3 and TRBJ1-2; no clear D. Germline values: CDR1 LGHNA, CDR2 YSLEER. CDR3 length equals 13 residues. The CDR3 protein is CASSQEVGRGYTF. CDR3 bases: TGTGCCAGCAGCCAAGAGGTCGGTCGGGGCTACACCTTC.

This clonotype has only a few counts. The V gene is TRBV4-1, the J gene TRBJ2-5, with no clear D. Germline V CDR1 and CDR2: MGHRA, YSYEKL. This CDR3 is 13 amino acids long. The germline V and J ends were trimmed by 3 bases and 4 bases, with 9 bases remaining between them. CDR3 DNA sequence: TGCGCCAGCAGCCAGTTTAGCCTAGAGACCCAGTACTTC. It translates to CASSQFSLETQYF.

The sample holds a few counts of this clonotype. V is TRBV12-3 or TRBV12-4 and J is TRBJ2-6; D could derive from TRBD1 or TRBD2 (6 bases each). This CDR3 region has 15 residues. Trimming shortened V by 5 bases and J by 4 bases, and 12 bases separated the two germline ends. CDR3 loop: CASSPGAGGANVLTF. The CDR3, as DNA: TGTGCCAGCAGTCCAGGGGCGGGGGGGGCCAACGTCCTGACTTTC.

This chain joins TRBV20-1 and TRBJ2-1; the D is unclear. The germline V gene has CDR1 DFQATT and CDR2 SNEGSKA (reference sequence). The CDR3 spans 13 residues. The CDR3 DNA is TGCAAGGGTGTTCGGGCCGTCGACAATGAGCAGTTCTTC. This encodes CKGVRAVDNEQFF.

This clonotype has ten or more counts. The genes are TRBV10-3 and TRBJ1-5; TRBD1 is a possible D gene (5 bases). V was trimmed by 2 bases and J by 7 bases, leaving 21 bases between them. This CDR3 comprises 17 residues. CDR1 and CDR2 from the germline V gene are ENHRY and SYGVKD. CDR3 loop: CAISETNSGQGEQPQHF. Here the CDR3 DNA reads TGTGCCATCAGTGAGACGAATTCCGGCCAAGGGGAACAGCCCCAGCATTTT.

The chain recombines TRBV6-6 with TRBJ2-2; D is unresolved. Germline V gene lookup returns CDR1 MNHNY and CDR2 SVGAGI (reference sequence). This CDR3 spans 16 amino acids. Trimming removed 7 bases at V and 0 bases at J, with 15 bases between. The CDR3 coding sequence is TGTGCCAGCAACCAAGATACGGCGGCGAACACCGGGGAGCTGTTTTTT. It specifies CASNQDTAANTGELFF.

The chain has TRBV27 and TRBJ1-2; D is perhaps TRBD1 (5 bases). CDR1 is MNHEY, CDR2 SMNVEV, per germline (reference sequence). The CDR3 is made up of 13 amino acids. Trimming took 10 bases from V and 4 from J, leaving 16 bases between them. The CDR3 DNA reads as TGTGCCACAACGGGAACGGGGGGCTATGGCTACACCTTC. It yields the protein CATTGTGGYGYTF.

The gene calls are TRBV7-9 and TRBJ1-2; D is uncertain. This CDR3 comprises 12 residues. Germline V gives CDR1 SEHNR, CDR2 FQNEAQ (reference sequence). The V gene lost 4 bases and the J gene lost 8 bases, with 11 bases spanning the gap. Here the CDR3 DNA reads TGTGCCAGCAGCTCGAGAATTCGAGGCTACACCTTC. As protein: CASSSRIRGYTF.

Only a few counts were recorded for this clonotype. This chain links TRBV20-1 with TRBJ1-5; weak D call: TRBD1 (5 bases). The CDR3 is 17 residues long. Germline V gene lookup returns CDR1 DFQATT and CDR2 SNEGSKA (reference sequence). With 5 bases removed from V and 0 bases from J, the gap between germline ends came to 20 bases. CDR3 region: CSAPLGQFLYSNQPQHF. CDR3 DNA sequence: TGCAGTGCTCCGTTGGGGCAGTTTCTCTATAGCAATCAGCCCCAGCATTTT.

In its sample, this clonotype was seen many times. The chain employs TRBV5-6 and TRBJ2-5; 7 bases are shared with TRBD1. There are 13 residues in the CDR3. Per the germline V gene, CDR1 is SGHDT and CDR2 is YYEEEE. Trimming removed 4 bases from V and 1 base from J; junction bases left unmatched: 1. CDR3 nucleotides: TGTGCCAGCAGCGGGGACAGCCAAGAGACCCAGTACTTC. It translates to CASSGDSQETQYF.

The gene calls are TRBV4-2 and TRBJ2-7; 8 nucleotides align to TRBD1. Trimming removed 4 bases from V and 7 bases from J; junction bases left unmatched: 9. CDR3 length equals 14 residues. Per the germline V gene, CDR1 is LGHNA and CDR2 is YNFKEQ. In nucleotides, the CDR3 is TGTGCCAGCAGCCTCGGACAGGGTAATGAAGAGCAGTACTTC. Residues: CASSLGQGNEEQYF.

This chain uses TRBV9 with TRBJ2-3; TRBD2 might be the D (6 bases). The V end was cut by 5 bases, the J end by 6 bases, with 19 bases between. CDR1 SGDLS and CDR2 YYNGEE come from the germline V gene. The CDR3 loop spans 15 amino acids. Written as DNA, the CDR3 is TGTGCCAGCAGTGTCGGGAGCGTCGGGCGGGATACGCAGTATTTT. Protein product: CASSVGSVGRDTQYF.

This clonotype was counted only a few times. The chain combines TRBV27 with TRBJ1-2; 8 nucleotides align to TRBD1. Germline CDR1 reads MNHEY; CDR2 reads SMNVEV (reference sequence). This CDR3 has 14 amino acids. V gave up 8 bases and J gave up 4 bases; unmatched junction bases: 9. CDR3 sequence reads: CASSGVGQGYGYTF. The DNA of the CDR3 is TGTGCCAGCTCCGGCGTCGGACAGGGCTATGGCTACACCTTC.

Note on this clonotype: Relative to the germline gene, one junction end is altered; a read error may explain this. The chain uses TRBV7-2 and TRBJ1-3, with a tentative D call TRBD1 (5 bases). Germline lookup yields CDR1 SGHTA and CDR2 FQGNSA. The CDR3 is 15 amino acids. CDR3 sequence (DNA): TGCGCCAGCAGCCGTCTACAGGTATCTGGAAACACCATATATTTT. Translating it yields CASSRLQVSGNTIYF.

CDR3 nucleotides: TGTGCCCGCATCCCGACACCCCAAGAGACCCAGTACTTC. Translated: CARIPTPQETQYF. The rearrangement joins TRBV7-2 to TRBJ2-5; D gene uncertain. CDR1 is SGHTA, CDR2 FQGNSA, per germline. The germline V and J ends were trimmed by 11 bases and 1 base, with 14 bases remaining between them. This CDR3 contains 13 residues.

This chain links TRBV2 with TRBJ2-7; D unresolved. V shed 11 bases and J shed 3 bases, with 23 bases lying between them. Germline values: CDR1 SNHLY, CDR2 FYNNEI. This CDR3 spans 15 amino acids. The CDR3 is CAWSDNVVGDYEQYF. The CDR3, as DNA: TGTGCCTGGAGCGACAACGTTGTTGGGGACTACGAGCAGTACTTC.

This chain links TRBV5-1 with TRBJ1-2; weak D call: TRBD1 (5 bases). The CDR3 totals 14 residues. Per germline, CDR1 SGHRS and CDR2 YFSETQ. V lost 7 bases, J lost 7 bases, and 20 bases lay in between. The chain's CDR3 is CASLPGAGPGGYTF. The CDR3 nucleotides are TGCGCCAGCCTTCCTGGGGCAGGTCCCGGTGGCTACACCTTC.

Concerning this clonotype itself: The junction departs from the called germline gene at one end, perhaps through a read error. The CDR3 loop is CASSEVDRITGELSW. CDR3 in DNA: TGTGCCAGCAGTGAAGTAGACAGGATCACCGGGGAGCTGTCTTGG. V usage is TRBV2 and J usage is TRBJ2-2, with a possible D match to TRBD1 (6 bases). Germline V lookup: CDR1 SNHLY, CDR2 FYNNEI. The CDR3 spans 15 residues.

The chain uses TRBV6-5 and TRBJ2-7; 11 nucleotides match TRBD1. V gave up 2 bases and J gave up 3 bases; unmatched junction bases: 9. Germline loops: CDR1 MNHEY, CDR2 SVGAGI. The CDR3 totals 17 residues. The CDR3 region is CASSYTPGQGGDYEQYF. For the CDR3, the DNA is TGTGCCAGCAGTTACACCCCGGGACAGGGGGGGGACTACGAGCAGTACTTC.

In the case of this clonotype: This sequence may be a read error, since a much larger clone differs from it by one base. The CDR3 DNA reads TGTGCCGTACAAGGAGACTATGGCTACACCTTC. Its translation is CAVQGDYGYTF. This chain uses TRBV10-3 with TRBJ1-2, with D unresolved. Per the germline V gene, CDR1 is ENHRY and CDR2 is SYGVKD. Trimming took 11 bases from V and 3 from J, leaving 10 bases between them. The CDR3 is 11 residues long.

This sequence joins TRBV9 and TRBJ1-6, with D possibly being TRBD1 (5 bases). Germline V CDR1 and CDR2: SGDLS, YYNGEE. Trimming pared 3 bases from V and 7 bases from J, leaving 17 bases between. The CDR3 has 16 residues. CDR3 amino acids: CASSAPPGARNSPLHF. CDR3 in DNA: TGTGCCAGCAGCGCCCCCCCCGGGGCGCGAAATTCACCCCTCCACTTT.

With respect to this clonotype: The CDR3 end shows no conserved phenylalanine or tryptophan, and so a read error is likely. The J gene is TRBJ1-5, the V gene TRBV20-1, with D uncertain. The germline gives CDR1 DFQATT, CDR2 SNEGSKA (reference sequence). The CDR3 consists of 13 residues. V shed 4 bases and J shed 4 bases, with 11 bases lying between them. The CDR3 DNA reads TGCAGTGCTAAGACTGACTCTAATCAGCCCCAGCATTAT. Its translation is CSAKTDSNQPQHY.

The chain uses TRBV29-1 and TRBJ2-7; a weak D match, TRBD1 (6 bases). V was shortened by 2 bases and J by 0 bases, with 14 bases between the two germline ends. The CDR3 runs 15 residues. Germline CDR1 SQVTM, CDR2 ANQGSEA. The CDR3 DNA reads as TGCAGCGTTGAACTGCCAGGGGATAGCTCCTACGAGCAGTACTTC. Amino acids: CSVELPGDSSYEQYF.

This clonotype was detected many times. The chain uses TRBV6-5 and TRBJ1-6, with TRBD1 as a possible D gene (5 bases). Germline loops: CDR1 MNHEY, CDR2 SVGAGI. Trimming shortened V by 2 bases and J by 8 bases, and 13 bases separated the two germline ends. This CDR3 comprises 15 residues. CDR3 bases: TGTGCCAGCAGTTACATTGCCAGGGTTGATTCACCCCTCCACTTT. It encodes CASSYIARVDSPLHF.

This clonotype was seen only once. The chain joins TRBV7-9 to TRBJ2-7, with 10 bases matching TRBD1. The germline gives CDR1 SEHNR, CDR2 FQNEAQ (reference sequence). This CDR3 is 17 amino acids long. J lost 2 bases, V lost 1 base, and 8 bases had no gene match. Written as DNA, the CDR3 is TGTGCCAGCAGCTTAGTATCGGGACAGGGGTCCCCCTACGAGCAGTACTTC. This sequence encodes CASSLVSGQGSPYEQYF.